The clone carrying this TCR beta chain was found a few times. Its antigen is currently unknown. This CDR3 spans 16 amino acids. V dropped 1 base and J dropped 2 bases, with 14 bases sitting between them. From germline, CDR1 is SGHAT and CDR2 FQNNGV. This sample was included in a study of blood T cells in healthy people across ages. Findings and caveats of the study: With unsorted PBMCs, a conclusive comparison of naive versus antigen-experienced cells was not possible. Among long-lived donors, naive CD4+ cells were more numerous and diversity higher than in aged donors.

Sample donors were healthy Caucasian individuals that came from Russia, aged about 6 to 100. PCR was performed a second time for 7 to 11 cycles using a sample-barcoded 5' primer and a J-beta primer mix. A single record per CDR3 protein comes from TCRdb applying MiXCR to the 5' RACE reads. The sample yields hundreds of thousands of distinct CDR3 sequences, 25% to 35% seen once. The gene calls are TRBV11-2 and TRBJ1-1, with D unclear. The sequence derives from a woman of 80 years or more in good health. Sequenced sample: blood. The CDR3 region has the DNA TGTGCCAGCAGCTTAGGCCACGGCAGGAGTAACACTGAAGCTTTCTTT. Encoded protein: CASSLGHGRSNTEAFF.